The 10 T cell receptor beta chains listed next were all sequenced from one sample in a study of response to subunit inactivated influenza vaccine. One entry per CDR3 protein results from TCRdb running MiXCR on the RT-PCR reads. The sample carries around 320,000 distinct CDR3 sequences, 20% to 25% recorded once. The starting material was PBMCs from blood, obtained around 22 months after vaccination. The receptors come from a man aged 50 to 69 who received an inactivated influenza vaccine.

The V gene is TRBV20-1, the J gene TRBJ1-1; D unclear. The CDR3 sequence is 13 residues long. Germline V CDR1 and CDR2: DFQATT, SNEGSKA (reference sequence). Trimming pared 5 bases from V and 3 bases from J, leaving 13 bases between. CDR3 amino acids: CSARQRGYTEAFF. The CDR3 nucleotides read TGCAGTGCTCGCCAGAGAGGGTACACTGAAGCTTTCTTT.

The CDR3 loop reads CSAARLLNQPQHF. The CDR3, as DNA: TGCAGTGCTGCCCGACTACTCAATCAGCCCCAGCATTTT. The chain carries TRBV20-1 and TRBJ1-5; no clear D. The CDR3 runs 13 residues. CDR1 and CDR2 from the germline V gene are DFQATT and SNEGSKA (reference sequence). Deletions cut 5 bases from V and 3 bases from J, with 11 bases between.

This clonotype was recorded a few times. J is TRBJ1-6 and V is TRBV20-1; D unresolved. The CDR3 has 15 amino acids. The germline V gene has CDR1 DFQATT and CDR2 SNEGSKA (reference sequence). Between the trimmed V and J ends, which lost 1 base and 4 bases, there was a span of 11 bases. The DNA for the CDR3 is TGCAGTGCTAGAGGGTCAGAGAGGTATAATTCACCCCTCCACTTT. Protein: CSARGSERYNSPLHF.

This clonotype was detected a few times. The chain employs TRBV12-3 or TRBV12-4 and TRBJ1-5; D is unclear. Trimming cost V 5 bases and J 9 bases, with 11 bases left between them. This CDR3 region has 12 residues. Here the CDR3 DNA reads TGTGCCAGCAGTCCGCCCGGTGTGCCCCAGCATTTT. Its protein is CASSPPGVPQHF.

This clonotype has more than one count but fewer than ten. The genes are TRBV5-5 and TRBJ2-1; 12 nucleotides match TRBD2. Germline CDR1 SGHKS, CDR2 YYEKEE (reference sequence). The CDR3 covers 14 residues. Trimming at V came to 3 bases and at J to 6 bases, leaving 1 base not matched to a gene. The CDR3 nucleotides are TGTGCCAGCAGCTCGGGACTAGCGGGCAATGAGCAGTTCTTC. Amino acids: CASSSGLAGNEQFF.

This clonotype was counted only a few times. CDR3 protein: CASSPRSSGGISEAFF. The CDR3 nucleotides are TGCGCCAGCAGCCCAAGATCTTCGGGGGGAATATCTGAAGCTTTCTTT. This sequence joins TRBV4-1 and TRBJ1-1, with a weak D call TRBD1 (5 bases). Trimming left V 4 bases short and J 6 bases short, with 21 bases between. Per the germline V gene, CDR1 is MGHRA and CDR2 is YSYEKL. This CDR3 has 16 residues.

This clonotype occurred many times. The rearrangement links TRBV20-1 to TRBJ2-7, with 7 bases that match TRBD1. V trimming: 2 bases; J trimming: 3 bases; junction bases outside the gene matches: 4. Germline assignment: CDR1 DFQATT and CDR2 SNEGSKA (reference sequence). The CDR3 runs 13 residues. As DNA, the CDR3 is TGCAGTGCTAGAAGTGACAGGGACTACGAGCAGTACTTC. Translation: CSARSDRDYEQYF.

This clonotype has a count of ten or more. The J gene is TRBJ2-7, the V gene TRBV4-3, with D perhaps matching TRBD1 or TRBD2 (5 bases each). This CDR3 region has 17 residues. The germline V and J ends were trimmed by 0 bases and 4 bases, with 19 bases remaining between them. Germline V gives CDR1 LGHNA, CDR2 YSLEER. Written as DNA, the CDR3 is TGCGCCAGCAGCCAAGACGGGACCGGGACCAAGATTTACGAGCAGTACTTC. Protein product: CASSQDGTGTKIYEQYF.

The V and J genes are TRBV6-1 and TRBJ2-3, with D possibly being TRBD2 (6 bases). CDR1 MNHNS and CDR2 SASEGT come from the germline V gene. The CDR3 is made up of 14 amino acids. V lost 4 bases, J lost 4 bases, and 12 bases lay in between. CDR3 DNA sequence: TGTGCCAGCAGTGCGGGACTCACGGCAGATACGCAGTATTTT. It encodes CASSAGLTADTQYF.

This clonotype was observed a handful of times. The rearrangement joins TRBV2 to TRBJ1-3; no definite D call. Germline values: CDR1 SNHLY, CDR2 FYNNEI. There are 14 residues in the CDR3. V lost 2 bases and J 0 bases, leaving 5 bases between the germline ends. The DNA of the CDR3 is TGTGCCAGCAGTGAATCCCGCTCTGGAAACACCATATATTTT. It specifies CASSESRSGNTIYF.